This TCR beta chain was identified in a study of cytomegalovirus exposure and HLA in healthy donors. Study conclusions and caveats: A later analysis linked a missense variant in DCLRE1C to the trimming of TCR beta V and J genes.

Researchers ran the PCR with 60 Vbeta and 13 Jbeta primers. Original processing methods: About 12 million of tens of millions of unique TCR beta chains were shared, per a later count. Assay: immunoSEQ multiplex PCR; the TCRdb copy retains only in-frame clones and omits some. The DNA was the basis for D and trimming; V, J and clone size are from that table. The repertoire includes just over 150,000 clones, about 80% of them detected once, and roughly 2% sits in the top ten. Turning to this clone: Its specificity is not known.

The trim removed 3 bases at V and 5 bases at J, leaving 7 bases unmatched. Germline V gene lookup returns CDR1 SGHRS and CDR2 YFSETQ. The CDR3 is made up of 15 amino acids. The V call is TRBV5-1, the J call TRBJ2-5; 10 nucleotides agree with TRBD1. Sequences were obtained from PBMCs. This sequence originates from a female donor in good health and CMV-seronegative. CDR3 loop: CASSSAGTGEETQYF. DNA of the CDR3: TGCGCCAGCAGCTCGGCCGGGACAGGGGAGGAGACCCAGTACTTC.